A selection of T cell receptor beta chains follows, all from one sample in a study of T cell responses to AZD1222 COVID-19 vaccine. The repertoire was sequenced with immunoSEQ multiplex PCR; TCRdb's copy has only in-frame clones and lacks some. In the table there are over 150,000 clones, about 90% of which are singletons. Sequenced material: peripheral blood, taken on day 0 of MenACWY control vaccination. The origin of the receptors is an adult in good health. The CDR3 runs from the conserved cysteine through the conserved F or W. The D gene is left open where the match is weak. Clone size is stated in some rows and not others, as once, few, many or a class when expanded.

abundance: -
j_gene: TRBJ2-1
v_gene: TRBV27
d_gene: TRBD1
CDR3aa: CASSFRNLPGQGDDEQFF
CDR3nt: TGTGCCAGCAGTTTTAGAAATCTTCCGGGACAGGGGGATGATGAGCAGTTCTTC

abundance: -
j_gene: TRBJ1-2
v_gene: TRBV18
d_gene: -
CDR3aa: CASSPPGWGWGYTF
CDR3nt: TGTGCCAGCTCACCACCGGGCTGGGGATGGGGCTACACCTTC

abundance: once
j_gene: TRBJ2-1
v_gene: TRBV2
d_gene: TRBD2
CDR3aa: CASSMSGGNNEQFF
CDR3nt: TGTGCCAGCAGTATGAGCGGGGGTAACAATGAGCAGTTCTTC

abundance: -
j_gene: TRBJ2-3
v_gene: TRBV11-1
d_gene: -
CDR3aa: CASSSNPFDTQYF
CDR3nt: TGTGCCAGCAGCTCGAACCCCTTTGATACGCAGTATTTT

abundance: -
j_gene: TRBJ1-1
v_gene: TRBV24-1
d_gene: TRBD1
CDR3aa: CATRDSRNTEAFF
CDR3nt: TGTGCCACCCGGGACAGCAGGAACACTGAAGCTTTCTTT

abundance: -
j_gene: TRBJ2-5
v_gene: TRBV5-4
d_gene: -
CDR3aa: CASSKQETQYF
CDR3nt: TGTGCCAGCAGCAAGCAAGAGACCCAGTACTTC

abundance: -
j_gene: TRBJ2-1
v_gene: TRBV6-6
d_gene: -
CDR3aa: CASSYSDLPGEQFF
CDR3nt: TGTGCCAGCAGTTACTCTGACCTCCCCGGTGAGCAGTTCTTC

abundance: few
j_gene: TRBJ2-1
v_gene: TRBV2
d_gene: TRBD2
CDR3aa: CASRRLAGGGDEQFF
CDR3nt: TGTGCCAGCAGGCGACTAGCGGGAGGGGGGGATGAGCAGTTCTTC

abundance: -
j_gene: TRBJ2-1
v_gene: TRBV30
d_gene: -
CDR3aa: CAWSVGGPYNEQFF
CDR3nt: TGTGCCTGGAGTGTAGGCGGGCCCTACAATGAGCAGTTCTTC

abundance: -
j_gene: TRBJ1-5
v_gene: TRBV18
d_gene: -
CDR3aa: CASSPLPQGVDQPQHF
CDR3nt: TGTGCCAGCTCACCCCTGCCCCAAGGGGTAGATCAGCCCCAGCATTTT

abundance: -
j_gene: TRBJ1-1
v_gene: TRBV29-1
d_gene: -
CDR3aa: CSVSLVLRNTEAFF
CDR3nt: TGCAGCGTAAGTCTGGTTTTAAGGAACACTGAAGCTTTCTTT

abundance: few
j_gene: TRBJ1-2
v_gene: TRBV5-4
d_gene: -
CDR3aa: CASSLQSTPGYTF
CDR3nt: TGTGCCAGCAGCTTACAGTCGACACCCGGCTACACCTTC

abundance: -
j_gene: TRBJ2-7
v_gene: TRBV9
d_gene: -
CDR3aa: CASSVGSGVEQYF
CDR3nt: TGTGCCAGCAGCGTAGGGTCAGGGGTCGAGCAGTACTTC

abundance: -
j_gene: TRBJ2-2
v_gene: TRBV11-2
d_gene: -
CDR3aa: CASSLRGAGGELFF
CDR3nt: TGTGCCAGCAGCTTACGGGGGGCTGGCGGGGAGCTGTTTTTT

abundance: -
j_gene: TRBJ2-4
v_gene: TRBV9
d_gene: -
CDR3aa: CASSVRPTGIFAKNIQYF
CDR3nt: TGTGCCAGCAGCGTAAGGCCCACAGGGATATTTGCCAAAAACATTCAGTACTTC

abundance: -
j_gene: TRBJ2-5
v_gene: TRBV6-5
d_gene: -
CDR3aa: CATLTERRAQYF
CDR3nt: TGTGCCACCTTGACTGAGCGCAGGGCCCAGTACTTC

abundance: -
j_gene: TRBJ2-7
v_gene: TRBV6-6
d_gene: TRBD2
CDR3aa: CASSPCFSGRPPCYEQYF
CDR3nt: TGTGCCAGCAGTCCCTGTTTTAGCGGGAGGCCCCCCTGCTACGAGCAGTACTTC

abundance: -
j_gene: TRBJ2-5
v_gene: TRBV6-5
d_gene: -
CDR3aa: CASRRVTNQETQYF
CDR3nt: TGTGCCAGCCGGAGGGTGACTAACCAAGAGACCCAGTACTTC

abundance: -
j_gene: TRBJ1-1
v_gene: TRBV3-1/TRBV3-2
d_gene: -
CDR3aa: CASRQEGGDEAFF
CDR3nt: TGTGCCAGCAGGCAGGAGGGGGGTGATGAAGCTTTCTTT

abundance: -
j_gene: TRBJ2-5
v_gene: TRBV29-1
d_gene: -
CDR3aa: CSVGEVQETQYF
CDR3nt: TGCAGCGTTGGAGAGGTTCAAGAGACCCAGTACTTC

abundance: -
j_gene: TRBJ1-4
v_gene: TRBV7-6
d_gene: -
CDR3aa: CASSSRASGANEKLFF
CDR3nt: TGTGCCAGCAGCTCTCGGGCCAGTGGGGCTAATGAAAAACTGTTTTTT

abundance: -
j_gene: TRBJ2-7
v_gene: TRBV19
d_gene: -
CDR3aa: CASSIGGRGAYEQYF
CDR3nt: TGTGCCAGTAGTATTGGGGGCAGGGGGGCCTACGAGCAGTACTTC

abundance: -
j_gene: TRBJ2-5
v_gene: TRBV7-3
d_gene: TRBD2
CDR3aa: CASSPTGTSQETQYF
CDR3nt: TGTGCCAGCAGCCCTACCGGGACTAGCCAAGAGACCCAGTACTTC

abundance: -
j_gene: TRBJ1-2
v_gene: TRBV11-3
d_gene: -
CDR3aa: CASSLDHREDGYTF
CDR3nt: TGTGCCAGCAGCCTCGATCACAGGGAGGATGGCTACACCTTC

abundance: -
j_gene: TRBJ1-6
v_gene: TRBV5-6
d_gene: -
CDR3aa: CASSPGHLRVSPLHF
CDR3nt: TGTGCCAGCAGCCCTGGACATCTCCGGGTTTCACCCCTCCACTTT

abundance: -
j_gene: TRBJ2-7
v_gene: TRBV18
d_gene: -
CDR3aa: CASSPDLTTEQYF
CDR3nt: TGTGCCAGCTCACCAGATCTTACTACCGAGCAGTACTTC

abundance: once
j_gene: TRBJ1-5
v_gene: TRBV19
d_gene: -
CDR3aa: CASSIERDMRYVQPQHF
CDR3nt: TGTGCCAGTAGTATAGAGAGAGATATGAGGTATGTTCAGCCCCAGCATTTT

abundance: -
j_gene: TRBJ1-1
v_gene: TRBV5-1
d_gene: -
CDR3aa: CASSFDTNTEAFF
CDR3nt: TGCGCCAGCAGCTTCGACACGAACACTGAAGCTTTCTTT

abundance: -
j_gene: TRBJ2-6
v_gene: TRBV7-8
d_gene: TRBD1
CDR3aa: CASSQDRAYSGANVLTF
CDR3nt: TGTGCCAGCAGCCAGGACAGGGCCTACTCTGGGGCCAACGTCCTGACTTTC